A single sample is the source of the 22 T cell receptor beta chains below, sequenced in a study of shared T cell receptors in the human thymus. The table came from immunoSEQ multiplex PCR; TCRdb's copy has only in-frame clones and leaves some out. The profile shows approximately 400,000 clones, just under 95% of them singletons. The sequenced sample consisted of thymocytes. These receptors were taken from a human donor.

This chain uses TRBV14 with TRBJ1-1, with 7 bases aligning to TRBD1. V shed 4 bases and J 0 bases; nucleotides not matched to a gene: 14. The germline V gene has CDR1 SGHDN and CDR2 FVKESK. The length of the CDR3 is 18 residues. The CDR3 spells CASSPGQDLANMNTEAFF. CDR3 nucleotides: TGTGCCAGCAGCCCAGGACAGGATCTGGCTAACATGAACACTGAAGCTTTCTTT.

The chain links TRBV6-1 to TRBJ1-1; D gene uncertain. The CDR3 has 13 residues. Per the germline V gene, CDR1 is MNHNS and CDR2 is SASEGT. V lost 6 bases and J 1 base, leaving 9 bases between the germline ends. CDR3 in DNA: TGTGCCAGCAGGGTAAAAGGGAACACTGAAGCTTTCTTT. It codes for CASRVKGNTEAFF.

V and J are TRBV2 and TRBJ2-6; TRBD1 matches 10 bases. The CDR3 covers 14 residues. V shed 9 bases and J 6 bases; nucleotides not matched to a gene: 5. Germline CDR1 is SNHLY and CDR2 is FYNNEI. CDR3 coding DNA: TGTGCCAGGAGAGACAGGGGGCAGGCCAACGTCCTGACTTTC. Residues: CARRDRGQANVLTF.

The chain carries TRBV18 and TRBJ2-7; the D call may be TRBD1 or TRBD2 (5 bases each). The germline V and J ends were trimmed by 6 bases and 0 bases, with 21 bases remaining between them. Germline values: CDR1 KGHSH, CDR2 LQKENI. The CDR3 is 17 residues long. The CDR3 is CASSPGLSGQPSYEQYF. The CDR3 DNA sequence: TGTGCCAGCTCGCCGGGGCTGTCCGGGCAGCCCTCCTACGAGCAGTACTTC.

DNA for the CDR3: TGTGCCAGCAGTGAATGGGGACAGGGGGCTCGAAAGCGGGAGGAAAGTCTCTACGAGCAGTACTTC. Translating gives CASSEWGQGARKREESLYEQYF. J is TRBJ2-7 and V is TRBV2; 12 positions agree with TRBD1. J was trimmed by 3 bases and V by 2 bases; bases with no gene match: 23. This CDR3 is 22 amino acids long. The V gene's germline CDR1 is SNHLY and CDR2 FYNNEI.

This clone was recorded once. The V call is TRBV27, the J call TRBJ2-3, with TRBD2 as a possible D gene (5 bases). Germline CDR1 MNHEY, CDR2 SMNVEV (reference sequence). The CDR3 covers 13 residues. V lost 1 base and J 5 bases, leaving 7 bases between the germline ends. CDR3 bases: TGTGCCAGCAGTTTATTACGGGGAGATACGCAGTATTTT. Translation gives CASSLLRGDTQYF.

The V gene is TRBV6-6, the J gene TRBJ2-7; 11 bases map to TRBD1. The CDR3 sequence is 14 residues long. The V gene end was trimmed by 5 bases and the J gene end by 5 bases; junction bases not matched to a gene: 5. From germline, CDR1 is MNHNY and CDR2 SVGAGI (reference sequence). In DNA form, the CDR3 reads TGTGCCAGCAGTCGTGGACAGGGGGCGGACGAGCAGTACTTC. Protein: CASSRGQGADEQYF.

V gene TRBV18 combines with J gene TRBJ2-1; D may be TRBD1 (6 bases). Germline V gives CDR1 KGHSH, CDR2 LQKENI. The CDR3 spans 20 residues. V was trimmed by 6 bases and J by 0 bases, leaving 27 bases between them. CDR3 loop: CASSHFSDRRFSSSYNEQFF. The CDR3 DNA sequence: TGTGCCAGCTCGCACTTTAGCGACAGGAGGTTTTCCTCCTCCTACAATGAGCAGTTCTTC.

This chain joins TRBV6-4 and TRBJ1-2; tentatively, D is TRBD1 (6 bases). CDR1 and CDR2 (germline): MRHNA, SNTAGT. Deletions cut 3 bases from V and 1 base from J, with 9 bases between. The CDR3 runs 14 residues. The CDR3 region is CASSEGGHNYGYTF. Here the CDR3 DNA reads TGTGCCAGCAGTGAAGGGGGGCATAACTATGGCTACACCTTC.

The chain has TRBV14 and TRBJ1-3, with unresolved D. The V end lost 4 bases, the J end lost 4 bases, and 26 bases lay between the germline ends. This CDR3 has 19 residues. CDR1 SGHDN and CDR2 FVKESK come from the germline V gene. In nucleotides, the CDR3 is TGTGCCAGCAGCCGCCGCCACTCCAGCCAACTTCTTGGAGGAAACACCATATATTTT. Protein sequence: CASSRRHSSQLLGGNTIYF.

The chain carries TRBV28 and TRBJ2-1, with 16 nucleotides matching TRBD2. Per the germline V gene, CDR1 is MDHEN and CDR2 is SYDVKM. V shed 5 bases and J 5 bases; nucleotides not matched to a gene: 9. There are 18 residues in the CDR3. The CDR3 region has the DNA TGTGCCAGCAGTGATCTGGGACTAGCGGGAGGGGGAAACAATGAGCAGTTCTTC. Protein: CASSDLGLAGGGNNEQFF. Filled out from reference TRBV28 and TRBJ2-1, the complete variable domain reads DVKVTQSSRYLVKRTGEKVFLECVQDMDHENMFWYRQDPGLGLRLIYFSYDVKMKEKGDIPEGYSVSREKKERFSLILESASTNQTSMYLCASSDLGLAGGGNNEQFFGPGTRLTVL.

This rearrangement joins TRBV10-2 to TRBJ1-3; D unclear. This CDR3 is built from 13 residues. V gave up 3 bases and J gave up 3 bases, with 6 bases separating them. Germline CDR1 WSHSY, CDR2 SAAADI. Here the CDR3 DNA reads TGCGCCAGCAGTGAACTGATTGGAAACACCATATATTTT. Amino acids: CASSELIGNTIYF.

This chain links TRBV7-9 with TRBJ2-1; D ambiguous. The CDR3 totals 17 residues. V was clipped by 5 bases and J by 2 bases, with 19 bases between them. Germline V lookup: CDR1 SEHNR, CDR2 FQNEAQ (reference sequence). Here the CDR3 reads CASSPNWRKVTYNEQFF. The CDR3 DNA is TGTGCCAGCAGCCCCAACTGGCGAAAGGTCACCTACAATGAGCAGTTCTTC.

The rearrangement joins TRBV27 to TRBJ2-3; D is possibly TRBD2 (5 bases). Trimming cost V 0 bases and J 6 bases, with 10 bases left between them. This CDR3 comprises 14 residues. Germline CDR1 MNHEY, CDR2 SMNVEV (reference sequence). The CDR3, as DNA: TGTGCCAGCAGTTTATCGGGAGATCAGGATACGCAGTATTTT. Its translation: CASSLSGDQDTQYF.

The V gene is TRBV5-4, the J gene TRBJ2-1, with 8 bases matching TRBD2. V was pared by 1 base and J by 9 bases, with 9 bases of the junction left unmatched. Germline lookup yields CDR1 SGHNT and CDR2 YYREEE (reference sequence). This CDR3 contains 15 residues. The CDR3 region has the DNA TGTGCCAGCAGCTTGTTTGTTTTAGCGGGGAGTGAGCAGTTCTTC. Amino acid sequence: CASSLFVLAGSEQFF.

The CDR3 sequence is CASSSLNEQFF. CDR3 coding DNA: TGTGCCAGTAGTAGCCTCAATGAGCAGTTCTTC. V is TRBV19 and J is TRBJ2-1, with no clear D. The ends were cut back, 4 bases at V and 6 bases at J, with 4 bases in the middle. This CDR3 spans 11 amino acids. Per the germline V gene, CDR1 is LNHDA and CDR2 is SQIVND (reference sequence).

V usage is TRBV5-1 and J usage is TRBJ1-2, with TRBD1 as a possible D gene (6 bases). The V gene's germline CDR1 is SGHRS and CDR2 YFSETQ. The CDR3 extends over 14 amino acids. With 2 bases removed from V and 8 bases from J, the gap between germline ends came to 16 bases. CDR3 in DNA: TGCGCCAGCAGCTTCTCTGGCTGGGACAAAGGCTACACCTTC. It translates to CASSFSGWDKGYTF.

The table lists this clone with a count of one. The gene calls are TRBV28 and TRBJ2-3; 7 nucleotides line up with TRBD2. Germline V gene lookup returns CDR1 MDHEN and CDR2 SYDVKM. The CDR3 has 15 residues. V shed 6 bases, J shed 5 bases, and the junction held 11 bases outside the gene matches. The CDR3 is CASSRMDWEGDTQYF. CDR3 nucleotide sequence: TGTGCCAGCAGCCGGATGGACTGGGAGGGAGATACGCAGTATTTT.

This chain joins TRBV5-1 and TRBJ2-7; TRBD1 matches 7 bases. The CDR3 length is 13 residues. Germline V gene lookup returns CDR1 SGHRS and CDR2 YFSETQ. J was trimmed by 0 bases and V by 8 bases; bases with no gene match: 5. The CDR3 loop is CASPRDSSYEQYF. CDR3 DNA sequence: TGCGCCAGTCCGAGGGACAGCTCCTACGAGCAGTACTTC.

The CDR3 bases are TGTGCCACCAGCAGAGATCAGGTGGGAGGAGGGGCAGATACGCAGTATTTT. Translation gives CATSRDQVGGGADTQYF. The chain employs TRBV15 and TRBJ2-3, with D maybe TRBD2 (6 bases). The CDR3 sequence is 17 residues long. V lost 0 bases and J lost 4, with 17 bases in between. Looked up from germline, CDR1 is LNHNV and CDR2 is YYDKDF (reference sequence).

The chain combines TRBV11-2 with TRBJ2-3, with D unclear. Trimming left V 5 bases short and J 3 bases short, with 0 bases between. CDR3 length: 10 amino acids. Germline CDR1 and CDR2: SGHAT and FQNNGV. The CDR3 loop reads CASSTDTQYF. The CDR3 DNA sequence: TGTGCCAGCAGCACAGATACGCAGTATTTT. Full variable domain (rest looked up from reference TRBV11-2 and TRBJ2-3): EAGVAQSPRYKIIEKRQSVAFWCNPISGHATLYWYQQILGQGPKLLIQFQNNGVVDDSQLPKDRFSAERLKGVDSTLKIQPAKLEDSAVYLCASSTDTQYFGPGTRLTVL.

The chain recombines TRBV5-6 with TRBJ2-7; no definite D call. CDR3 size: 14 residues. Germline CDR1 SGHDT, CDR2 YYEEEE. Trimming removed 4 bases from V and 4 bases from J, with 15 bases in between. This CDR3 is CASSPSEASYEQYF. The CDR3 coding sequence is TGTGCCAGCAGCCCCTCCGAGGCGTCGTACGAGCAGTACTTC.